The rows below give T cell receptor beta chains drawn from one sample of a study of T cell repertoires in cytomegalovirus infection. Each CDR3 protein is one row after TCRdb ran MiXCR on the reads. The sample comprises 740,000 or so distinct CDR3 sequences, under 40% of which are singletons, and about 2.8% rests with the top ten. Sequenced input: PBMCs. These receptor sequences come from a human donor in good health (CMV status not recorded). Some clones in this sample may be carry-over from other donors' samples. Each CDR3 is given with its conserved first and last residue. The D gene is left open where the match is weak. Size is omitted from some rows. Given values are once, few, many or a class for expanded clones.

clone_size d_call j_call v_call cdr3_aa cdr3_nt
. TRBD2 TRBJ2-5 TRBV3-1 CASSQGLGGYQETQYF TGTGCCAGCAGCCAAGGATTGGGAGGGTACCAAGAGACCCAGTACTTC
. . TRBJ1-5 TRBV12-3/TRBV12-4 CASSAALADNQPQHF TGTGCCAGCAGTGCCGCCCTTGCAGACAATCAGCCCCAGCATTTT
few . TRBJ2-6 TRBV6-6 CASSAGQNSGANVLTF TGTGCCAGCAGTGCCGGACAGAACTCTGGGGCCAACGTCCTGACTTTC
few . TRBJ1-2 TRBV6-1 CASRGGRGNYGYTF TGTGCCAGCAGGGGCGGCAGGGGTAATTATGGCTACACCTTC
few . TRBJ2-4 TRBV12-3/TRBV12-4 CASSLGAGRNIQYF TGTGCCAGCAGTTTAGGGGCGGGGAGGAACATTCAGTACTTC
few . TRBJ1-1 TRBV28 CASSFRGAGTEAFF TGTGCCAGCAGTTTTCGGGGGGCTGGGACTGAAGCTTTCTTT
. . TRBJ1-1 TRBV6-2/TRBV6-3 CASSYSGWGPAFF TGTGCCAGCAGTTATTCGGGCTGGGGCCCAGCTTTCTTT
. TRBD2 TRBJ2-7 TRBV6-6 CASSYSTGFTSGNYEQYF TGTGCCAGCAGTTACTCGACAGGGTTTACTAGCGGGAATTACGAGCAGTACTTC
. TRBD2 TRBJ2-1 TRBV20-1 CSAFTGTSGENEQFF TGCAGTGCATTCACCGGGACTAGCGGGGAAAATGAGCAGTTCTTC
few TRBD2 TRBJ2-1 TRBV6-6 CASSSTSGSGGLTRNEQFF TGTGCCAGCAGCTCAACTTCGGGTAGCGGGGGGTTGACGCGCAATGAGCAGTTCTTC
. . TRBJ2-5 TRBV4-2 CASSQDPASGGETQYF TGTGCCAGCAGCCAAGATCCGGCGAGCGGCGGAGAGACCCAGTACTTC
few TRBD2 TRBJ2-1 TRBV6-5 CASSYSISGVNNEQFF TGTGCCAGCAGTTACTCGATTAGCGGGGTCAACAATGAGCAGTTCTTC
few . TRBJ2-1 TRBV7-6 CASSLDGRGGGSYNEQFF TGTGCCAGCAGCTTAGATGGCAGGGGTGGAGGCTCCTACAATGAGCAGTTCTTC
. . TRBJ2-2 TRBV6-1 CASSPITGSGTGELFF TGTGCCAGCAGTCCTATAACTGGCTCGGGCACCGGGGAGCTGTTTTTT
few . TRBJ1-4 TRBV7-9 CASSLGPGANEKLFF TGTGCCAGCAGCTTAGGCCCTGGAGCTAATGAAAAACTGTTTTTT
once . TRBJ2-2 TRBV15 CDTSREPSGELFF TGTGACACCAGCAGAGAGCCGAGCGGGGAGCTGTTTTTT
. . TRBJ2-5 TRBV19 CASSKSRGRQETQYF TGTGCCAGTAGTAAATCGCGGGGACGCCAAGAGACCCAGTACTTC
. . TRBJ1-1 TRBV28 CASITQPNTEAFF TGTGCCAGCATCACACAGCCGAACACTGAAGCTTTCTTT
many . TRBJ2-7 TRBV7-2 CASTLLGLYEQYF TGTGCCAGCACCCTACTCGGACTATACGAGCAGTACTTC
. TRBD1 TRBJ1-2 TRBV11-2 CASSLVGQGGGYGYTF TGTGCCAGCAGCTTAGTCGGACAGGGCGGCGGCTATGGCTACACCTTC
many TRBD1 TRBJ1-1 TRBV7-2 CASSLDTGVAFF TGTGCCAGCAGCTTAGACACAGGGGTAGCTTTCTTT
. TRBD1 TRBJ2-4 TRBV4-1 CASSQFVGTGLAKNIQYF TGCGCCAGCAGCCAATTCGTAGGGACAGGGTTAGCCAAAAACATTCAGTACTTC
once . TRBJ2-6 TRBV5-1 CASGVAGANVLTF TGCGCCAGCGGCGTGGCGGGGGCCAACGTCCTGACTTTC
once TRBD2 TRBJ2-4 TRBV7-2 CASSLDLAGGVKNIQYF TGTGCCAGCAGCTTAGATTTAGCGGGGGGGGTAAAAAACATTCAGTACTTC
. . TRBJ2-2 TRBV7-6 CASSLSIVANTGELFF TGTGCCAGCAGCTTATCCATCGTAGCGAACACCGGGGAGCTGTTTTTT
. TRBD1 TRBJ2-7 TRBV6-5 CASSYGDRPYEQYF TGTGCCAGCAGTTACGGGGACAGGCCCTACGAGCAGTACTTC
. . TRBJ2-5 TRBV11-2 CASSSGASQETQYF TGTGCCAGCAGCTCAGGGGCCAGCCAAGAGACCCAGTACTTC
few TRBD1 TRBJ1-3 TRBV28 CASSSGQPNSGNTIYF TGTGCCAGCAGTTCGGGACAGCCAAACTCTGGAAACACCATATATTTT
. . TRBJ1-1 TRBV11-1 CASSLTQTGMTEAFF TGTGCCAGCAGCTTAACCCAAACAGGGATGACTGAAGCTTTCTTT
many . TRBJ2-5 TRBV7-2 CASSLESGRTQYF TGTGCCAGCAGCTTAGAGTCGGGGAGGACCCAGTACTTC
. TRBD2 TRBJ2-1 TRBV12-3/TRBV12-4 CASTPNPGLAHEQFF TGTGCCAGCACCCCAAACCCGGGACTAGCCCATGAGCAGTTCTTC
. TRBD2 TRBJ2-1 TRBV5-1 CASSLVSGITRNEQFF TGCGCCAGCAGCTTGGTTAGCGGGATAACCCGAAATGAGCAGTTCTTC
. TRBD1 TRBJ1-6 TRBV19 CASSSEQGALGSPLHF TGTGCCAGTAGTTCCGAACAGGGGGCACTTGGGTCACCCCTCCACTTT
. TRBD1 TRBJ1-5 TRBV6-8 CASSYRQGSQPQHF TGTGCCAGCAGTTACAGACAGGGATCCCAGCCCCAGCATTTT
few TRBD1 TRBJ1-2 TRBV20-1 CSAPPTDRVRYGYTF TGCAGTGCTCCCCCGACGGACAGGGTACGCTATGGCTACACCTTC
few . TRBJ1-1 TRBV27 CASSSPRGGGGGGTEAFF TGTGCCAGCAGTTCCCCGCGTGGCGGGGGGGGAGGCGGCACTGAAGCTTTCTTT
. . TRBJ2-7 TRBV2 CASRLTESYEQYF TGTGCCAGCAGGTTGACGGAATCCTACGAGCAGTACTTC
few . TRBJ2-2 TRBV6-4 CASRKDTREPTGELFF TGTGCCAGCCGGAAGGATACAAGAGAACCAACCGGGGAGCTGTTTTTT
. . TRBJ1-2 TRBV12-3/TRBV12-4 CASSLMRNGYTF TGTGCCAGCAGTTTAATGAGAAATGGCTACACCTTC
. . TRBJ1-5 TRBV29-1 CSVVQGSNQPQHF TGCAGCGTAGTACAGGGAAGCAATCAGCCCCAGCATTTT
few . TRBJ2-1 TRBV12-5 CASGLGVAQFF TGTGCTAGCGGTTTAGGGGTAGCGCAGTTCTTC
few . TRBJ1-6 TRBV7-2 CASSLVWSSPLHF TGTGCCAGCAGCTTAGTTTGGTCTTCACCCCTCCACTTT
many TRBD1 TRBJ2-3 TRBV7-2 CASSFRAGGRTDTQYF TGTGCCAGCAGCTTCCGTGCAGGGGGCAGGACAGATACGCAGTATTTT
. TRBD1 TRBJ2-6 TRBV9 CASDRETGANVLTF TGTGCCAGCGACAGGGAAACTGGGGCCAACGTCCTGACTTTC
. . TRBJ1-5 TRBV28 CASTMGARGGQPQHF TGTGCCAGCACCATGGGGGCGCGCGGTGGTCAGCCCCAGCATTTT
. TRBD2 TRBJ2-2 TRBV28 CASSFGASGPNTGELFF TGTGCCAGCAGTTTTGGGGCTAGCGGACCGAACACCGGGGAGCTGTTTTTT
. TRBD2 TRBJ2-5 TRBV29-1 CSAGSGSMGETQYF TGCAGCGCCGGTAGCGGGAGCATGGGAGAGACCCAGTACTTC
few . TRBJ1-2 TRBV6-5 CASSKRGLGYTF TGTGCCAGCAGTAAAAGAGGGTTGGGCTACACCTTC
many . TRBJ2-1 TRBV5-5 CASSLAVYNEQFF TGTGCCAGCAGCTTGGCAGTGTACAATGAGCAGTTCTTC
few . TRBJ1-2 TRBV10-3 CAISEATAYGYTF TGTGCCATCAGTGAAGCCACGGCCTATGGCTACACCTTC
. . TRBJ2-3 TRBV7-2 CDSSLPSASTDTQYF TGTGACAGCAGCTTACCTAGCGCCAGCACAGATACGCAGTATTTT
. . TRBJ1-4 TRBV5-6 CASSLFTISGEKLFF TGTGCCAGCAGCTTGTTTACGATCAGCGGTGAAAAACTGTTTTTT